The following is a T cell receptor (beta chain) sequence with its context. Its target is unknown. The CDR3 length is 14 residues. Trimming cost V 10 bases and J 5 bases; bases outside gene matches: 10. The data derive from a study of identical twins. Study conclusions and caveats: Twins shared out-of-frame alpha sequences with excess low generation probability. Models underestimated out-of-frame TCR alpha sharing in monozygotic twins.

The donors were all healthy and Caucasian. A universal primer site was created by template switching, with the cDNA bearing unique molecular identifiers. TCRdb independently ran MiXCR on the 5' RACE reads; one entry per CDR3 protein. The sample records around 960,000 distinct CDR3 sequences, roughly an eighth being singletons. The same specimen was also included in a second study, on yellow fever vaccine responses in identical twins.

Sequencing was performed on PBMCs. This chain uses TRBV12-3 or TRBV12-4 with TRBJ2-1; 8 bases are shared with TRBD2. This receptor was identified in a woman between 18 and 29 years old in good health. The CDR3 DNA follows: TGTGCCACCCGGGGGGGGAGCACGAACAATGAGCAGTTCTTC. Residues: CATRGGSTNNEQFF.